The 2 T cell receptor beta chains given below trace back to one sample, sequenced in a study of T cell repertoires in cytomegalovirus infection. TCRdb used MiXCR to reprocess the reads, holding one entry per CDR3 protein. The sample holds 110,000 to 150,000 distinct CDR3 sequences, 32% seen once. The antigens these receptors bind are not known. Sample: CD8+ T cells from cultured PBMCs, taken from culture after CMV antigen stimulation. Receptor source: a human donor in good health (CMV status not recorded). Some clones in this sample may be carry-over from other donors' samples.

The sample holds a few counts of this clonotype. This sequence joins TRBV19 and TRBJ2-1; 10 bases match TRBD2. The germline V gene has CDR1 LNHDA and CDR2 SQIVND (reference sequence). The CDR3 runs to 17 residues. Losses at the gene ends were 3 bases for V and 2 bases for J; bases not matched to a gene: 7. CDR3 protein: CASSMYLAGGTYNEQFF. CDR3 in DNA: TGTGCCAGTAGTATGTATTTAGCGGGGGGAACCTACAATGAGCAGTTCTTC.

This clonotype showed up just a few times. The gene calls are TRBV19 and TRBJ2-1; D is unresolved. The germline V gene has CDR1 LNHDA and CDR2 SQIVND (reference sequence). Trimming left V 3 bases short and J 0 bases short, with 12 bases between. The CDR3 loop spans 16 amino acids. The CDR3 DNA reads TGTGCCAGTAGTATGAGGCAGATCTTCTCCTACAATGAGCAGTTCTTC. Translated, it gives CASSMRQIFSYNEQFF. Complete variable domain (other parts from reference TRBV19 and TRBJ2-1): DGGITQSPKYLFRKEGQNVTLSCEQNLNHDAMYWYRQDPGQGLRLIYYSQIVNDFQKGDIAEGYSVSREKKESFPLTVTSAQKNPTAFYLCASSMRQIFSYNEQFFGPGTRLTVL.